This paragraph covers one T cell receptor beta chain sequence. It has no known antigen specificity. Per-nucleotide qualities are absent, and no much larger clonotype sits a single base away. For sequencing of the TCRbeta CDR3 region, genomic DNA was extracted from the sorted cells. TCRbeta CDR3 regions were sequenced using the immunoSEQ Assay. TCRdb took over this immuneACCESS table, retaining in-frame rearrangements with V and J assigned. Such tables are incomplete; in checked studies, under half of the missing clones stem from an unresolved V gene, and the remainder is unexplained. This sample gives around 8,000 clones in total; roughly 70% of them show up just once. The top ten clones comprise 48% of the sample. These data originate in a study of OX40 agonist ivuxolimab in advanced cancers. For the study in its entirety: Ivuxolimab was a fully human IgG2 agonistic monoclonal antibody targeting the costimulatory receptor OX40 (CD134). Patients were allowed to have had prior anti-PD-1, anti-PD-L1 or anti-CTLA-4 therapy, and 40% to 45% of the dose-escalation patients had been treated with checkpoint inhibitors. The purpose of peripheral TCRbeta sequencing was to test whether ivuxolimab changed TCR sequence diversity and led to clonal T-cell expansion. A male proportion of roughly 80% and a mean age of approximately 61 years, ranging from roughly 23 to 80, were recorded for the dose-escalation cohort. Of the approximately 54 patients in dose escalation, about 20 had hepatocellular carcinoma, some 15 had melanoma, 9 had renal cell carcinoma and 9 had head and neck cancer. Intravenous ivuxolimab was administered to patients every 2 weeks at six dose levels: 0.01, 0.1, 0.3, 1.5, 3 and 10 mg/kg. Partial responses occurred in three dose-escalation patients, of whom one had hepatocellular carcinoma and two had cutaneous melanoma. The monotherapy dose-escalation portion (N ≈ 56 patients) of the phase I ivuxolimab trial is reported in the paper.

Patients with a history of autoimmune disease or receiving systemic immunosuppression were excluded from the trial. In every dose cohort, peripheral blood was drawn for TCR sequencing at baseline, cycle 4 day 1, and cycle 7 day 1. Samples were obtained from an open-label, multicenter, first-in-human phase I dose-escalation trial of ivuxolimab. The trial enrolled adults with locally advanced or metastatic head and neck squamous cell, hepatocellular, melanoma or renal cell carcinoma. CD4+ and CD8+ T cells were sorted separately from peripheral blood before TCR sequencing. General findings and caveats noted by the study authors: In the 0.1-3.0 mg/kg groups, partial responders had among the lowest normalized peripheral clonal expansion, particularly in CD8+ T cells. Antigen specificity was not determined for the clonally expanded peripheral T cells. On average, CD8+ T cells showed more expanded clones than CD4+ T cells after ivuxolimab. At doses of 0.1 to 3.0 mg/kg, clonal expansion of both CD4+ and CD8+ blood T cells was observed from baseline to week 6. Low levels of normalized T-cell clonal expansion were also seen in some patients who did not respond.

V and J lose 3 bases and 5 bases, and a span of 10 bases separates them. The germline V gene (reference sequence) specifies SEHNR as CDR1 and FQNEAQ as CDR2. CDR3 length: 13 amino acids, cysteine to phenylalanine. Only the CDR3 DNA stays, 39 bases, in frame from base 1. The rearrangement combines TRBV7-9 with TRBJ2-5, with TRBD2 perhaps the D gene, on 5 matching bases. The material was CD4+ or CD8+ T cells sorted from blood, obtained in a trial of the OX40 agonist ivuxolimab. The receptor was isolated from an adult with an advanced solid tumor such as melanoma, head and neck, liver or kidney cancer. The CDR3 protein sequence reads: CASSFGIPETQYF. The DNA is as follows: TGTGCCAGCAGCTTCGGGATACCCGAGACCCAGTACTTC.